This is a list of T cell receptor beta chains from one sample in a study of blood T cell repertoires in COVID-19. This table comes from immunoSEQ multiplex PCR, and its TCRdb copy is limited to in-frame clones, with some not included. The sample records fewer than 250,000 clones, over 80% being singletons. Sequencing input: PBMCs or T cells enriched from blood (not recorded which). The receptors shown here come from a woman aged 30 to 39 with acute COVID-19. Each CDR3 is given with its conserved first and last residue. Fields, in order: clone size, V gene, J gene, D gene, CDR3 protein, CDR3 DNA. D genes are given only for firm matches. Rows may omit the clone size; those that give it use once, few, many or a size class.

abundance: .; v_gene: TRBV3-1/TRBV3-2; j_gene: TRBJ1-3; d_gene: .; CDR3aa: CASRTAGNTIYF; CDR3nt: TGTGCCAGCCGGACAGCTGGAAACACCATATATTTT
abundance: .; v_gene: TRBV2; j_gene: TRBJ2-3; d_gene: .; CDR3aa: CASSVGLDSDTQYF; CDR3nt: TGTGCCAGCAGTGTCGGGTTGGACTCAGATACGCAGTATTTT
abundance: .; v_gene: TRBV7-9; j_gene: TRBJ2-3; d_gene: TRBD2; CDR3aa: CASIPSGGEATDTQYF; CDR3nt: TGTGCCAGCATCCCATCGGGGGGGGAAGCAACAGATACGCAGTATTTT
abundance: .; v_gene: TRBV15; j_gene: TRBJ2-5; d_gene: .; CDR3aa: CATSRDISRGRYQETQYF; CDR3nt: TGTGCCACCAGCAGAGATATCTCAAGGGGAAGGTACCAAGAGACCCAGTACTTC
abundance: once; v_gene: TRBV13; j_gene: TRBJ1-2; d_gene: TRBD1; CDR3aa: CASSWGQGNYGYTF; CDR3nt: TGTGCCAGCAGCTGGGGACAGGGAAACTATGGCTACACCTTC
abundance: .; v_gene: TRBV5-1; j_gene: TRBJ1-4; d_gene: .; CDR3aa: CASRAEGEKLFF; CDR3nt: TGCGCCAGCAGGGCGGAGGGGGAAAAACTGTTTTTT
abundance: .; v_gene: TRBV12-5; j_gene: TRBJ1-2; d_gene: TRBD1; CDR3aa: CASGFQWGDREDTNYGYTF; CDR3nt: TGTGCTAGTGGTTTCCAATGGGGGGACAGGGAGGACACTAACTATGGCTACACCTTC
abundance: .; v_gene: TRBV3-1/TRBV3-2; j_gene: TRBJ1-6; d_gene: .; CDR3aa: CASSHSRATGSPLHF; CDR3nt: TGTGCCAGCAGCCATAGCAGGGCCACTGGTTCACCCCTCCACTTT
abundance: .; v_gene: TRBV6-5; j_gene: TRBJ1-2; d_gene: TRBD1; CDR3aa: CASSQRGTGIGGYTF; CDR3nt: TGTGCCAGCAGTCAGCGAGGGACAGGGATCGGAGGCTACACCTTC
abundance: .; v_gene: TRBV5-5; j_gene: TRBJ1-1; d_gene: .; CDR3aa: CASSLVRGNTEAFF; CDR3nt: TGTGCCAGCAGCTTGGTCAGGGGGAACACTGAAGCTTTCTTT
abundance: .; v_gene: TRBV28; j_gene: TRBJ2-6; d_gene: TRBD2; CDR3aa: CASSFRGAGANVLTF; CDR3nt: TGTGCCAGCAGTTTCCGGGGGGCTGGGGCCAACGTCCTGACTTTC
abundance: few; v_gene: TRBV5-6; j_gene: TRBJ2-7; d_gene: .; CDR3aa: CASSLLVGSYEQYF; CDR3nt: TGTGCCAGCAGCTTGTTGGTTGGCAGCTACGAGCAGTACTTC
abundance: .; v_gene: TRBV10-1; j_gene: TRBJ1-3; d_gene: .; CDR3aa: CASSEGSGGNTIYF; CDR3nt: TGCGCCAGCAGTGAGGGGAGCGGGGGAAACACCATATATTTT
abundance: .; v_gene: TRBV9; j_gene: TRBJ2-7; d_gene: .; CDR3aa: CASSVGTQGVSYEQYF; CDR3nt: TGTGCCAGCAGCGTAGGGACTCAAGGAGTCTCCTACGAGCAGTACTTC
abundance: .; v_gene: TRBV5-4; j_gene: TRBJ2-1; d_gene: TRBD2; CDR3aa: CASSFGSASGATGVQFF; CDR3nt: TGTGCCAGCAGCTTTGGATCAGCGAGCGGGGCTACTGGGGTGCAGTTCTTC
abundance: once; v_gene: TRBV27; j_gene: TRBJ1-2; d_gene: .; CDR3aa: CASASGPLYGYTF; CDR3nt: TGTGCCAGCGCTTCAGGGCCCCTCTATGGCTACACCTTC
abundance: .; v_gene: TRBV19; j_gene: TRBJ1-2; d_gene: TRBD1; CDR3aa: CASSIMQGDDYGYTF; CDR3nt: TGTGCCAGTAGTATTATGCAGGGGGACGACTATGGCTACACCTTC
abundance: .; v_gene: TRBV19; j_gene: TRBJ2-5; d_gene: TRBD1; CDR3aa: CASQGQGGETQYF; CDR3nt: TGTGCCAGCCAGGGACAGGGAGGAGAGACCCAGTACTTC
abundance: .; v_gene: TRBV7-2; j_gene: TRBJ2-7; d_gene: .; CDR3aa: CASSLLPSSSYEQYF; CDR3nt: TGTGCCAGCAGCTTATTGCCGAGTAGCTCCTACGAGCAGTACTTC
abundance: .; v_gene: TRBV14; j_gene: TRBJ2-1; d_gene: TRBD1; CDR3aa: CASSPLGQDNEQFF; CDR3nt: TGTGCCAGCAGCCCACTAGGACAGGACAATGAGCAGTTCTTC
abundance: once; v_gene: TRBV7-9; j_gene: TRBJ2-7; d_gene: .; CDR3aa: CASSLAMRFNYEQYF; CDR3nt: TGTGCCAGCAGCTTAGCGATGAGGTTCAACTACGAGCAGTACTTC
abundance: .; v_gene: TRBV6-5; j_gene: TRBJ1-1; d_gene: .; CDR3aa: CASSRGQNTEAFF; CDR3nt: TGTGCCAGCAGCAGAGGACAGAACACTGAAGCTTTCTTT
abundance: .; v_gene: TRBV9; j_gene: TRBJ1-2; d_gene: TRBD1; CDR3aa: CASSPGQGVAVGYTF; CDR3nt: TGTGCCAGCAGCCCCGGACAGGGGGTCGCGGTAGGCTACACCTTC
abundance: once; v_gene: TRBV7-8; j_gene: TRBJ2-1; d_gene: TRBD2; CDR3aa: CASIVSGGIHNEQFF; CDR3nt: TGTGCCAGCATCGTTAGCGGGGGTATCCACAATGAGCAGTTCTTC
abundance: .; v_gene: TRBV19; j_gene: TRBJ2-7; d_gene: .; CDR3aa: CASSYPNLRAGEGEQYF; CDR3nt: TGTGCCAGTAGCTATCCGAATCTGCGCGCAGGGGAGGGAGAGCAGTACTTC
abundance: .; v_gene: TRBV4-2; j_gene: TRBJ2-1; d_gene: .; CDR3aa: CASSHLARTHNEQFF; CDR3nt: TGTGCCAGCAGCCATCTCGCGCGGACTCACAATGAGCAGTTCTTC
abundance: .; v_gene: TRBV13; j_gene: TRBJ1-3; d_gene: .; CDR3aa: CASSLRSWTSEFSGNTIYF; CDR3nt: TGTGCCAGCAGCTTAAGGTCATGGACATCGGAATTCTCTGGAAACACCATATATTTT
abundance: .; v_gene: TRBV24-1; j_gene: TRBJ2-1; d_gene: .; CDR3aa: CATSDSWGDEQFF; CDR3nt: TGTGCCACCAGTGACTCTTGGGGGGATGAGCAGTTCTTC
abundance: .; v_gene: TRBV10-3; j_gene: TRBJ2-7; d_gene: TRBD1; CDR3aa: CAISGQGVNEQYF; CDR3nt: TGTGCCATCAGCGGTCAGGGGGTGAACGAGCAGTACTTC
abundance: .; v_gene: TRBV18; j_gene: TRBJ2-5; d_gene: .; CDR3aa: CASSPPSAGSGQETQYF; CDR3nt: TGTGCCAGCTCACCACCGTCGGCGGGGTCGGGCCAAGAGACCCAGTACTTC
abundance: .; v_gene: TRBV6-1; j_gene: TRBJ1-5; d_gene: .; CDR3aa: CASSEKAGPSRSQHF; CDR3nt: TGTGCCAGCAGTGAGAAAGCGGGGCCCTCCAGGAGCCAGCATTTT
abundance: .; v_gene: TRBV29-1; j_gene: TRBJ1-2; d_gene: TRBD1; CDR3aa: CSVGQGNYGYTF; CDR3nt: TGCAGCGTTGGACAGGGGAACTATGGCTACACCTTC
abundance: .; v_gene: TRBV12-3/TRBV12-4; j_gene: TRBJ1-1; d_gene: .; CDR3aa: CASSLNRVNEAFF; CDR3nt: TGTGCCAGCAGTTTGAACAGGGTCAATGAAGCTTTCTTT
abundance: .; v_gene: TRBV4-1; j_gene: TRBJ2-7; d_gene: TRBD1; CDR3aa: CASSQGTGAYSYEQYF; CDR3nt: TGCGCCAGCAGCCAGGGGACAGGGGCTTACTCCTACGAGCAGTACTTC
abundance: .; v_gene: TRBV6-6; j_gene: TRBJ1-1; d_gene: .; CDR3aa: CASSRDSRASNTEAFF; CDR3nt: TGTGCCAGCAGCAGGGATAGCAGGGCCTCGAACACTGAAGCTTTCTTT
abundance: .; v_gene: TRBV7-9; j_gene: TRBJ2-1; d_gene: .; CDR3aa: CASSLVGRSPLHNNEQFF; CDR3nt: TGTGCCAGCAGCTTAGTGGGCAGGTCGCCTTTACACAACAATGAGCAGTTCTTC
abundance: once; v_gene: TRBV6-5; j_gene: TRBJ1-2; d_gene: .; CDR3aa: CASSPLPGAYGYTF; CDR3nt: TGTGCCAGCAGTCCACTGCCAGGCGCCTATGGCTACACCTTC
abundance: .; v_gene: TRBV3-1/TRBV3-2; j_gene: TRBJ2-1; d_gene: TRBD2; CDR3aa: CASSQSRGEQFF; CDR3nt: TGTGCCAGCAGCCAATCGCGGGGGGAGCAGTTCTTC
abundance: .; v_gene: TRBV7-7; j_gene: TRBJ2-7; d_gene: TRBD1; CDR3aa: CASSLGDRGSYEQYF; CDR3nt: TGTGCTAGCAGCTTAGGGGACAGGGGCTCCTACGAGCAGTACTTC
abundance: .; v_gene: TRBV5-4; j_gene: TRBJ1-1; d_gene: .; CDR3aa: CASSLAGFNTEAFF; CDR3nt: TGTGCCAGCAGCTTGGCGGGGTTCAACACTGAAGCTTTCTTT
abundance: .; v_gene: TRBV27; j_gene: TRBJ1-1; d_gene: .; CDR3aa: CASRRSMNTEAFF; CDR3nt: TGTGCCAGCAGGAGGAGTATGAACACTGAAGCTTTCTTT
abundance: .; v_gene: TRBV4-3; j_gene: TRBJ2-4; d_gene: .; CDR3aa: CASSPKVSGPKNIQYF; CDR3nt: TGCGCCAGCAGCCCTAAAGTGTCAGGTCCCAAAAACATTCAGTACTTC
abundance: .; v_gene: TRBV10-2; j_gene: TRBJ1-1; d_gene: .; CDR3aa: CASIDAGLYTEAFF; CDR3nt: TGCGCCAGCATCGATGCAGGGCTTTACACTGAAGCTTTCTTT
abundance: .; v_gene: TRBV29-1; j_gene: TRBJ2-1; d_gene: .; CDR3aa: CSVSPARDITYNEQFF; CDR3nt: TGCAGCGTATCCCCCGCCCGGGACATTACCTACAATGAGCAGTTCTTC
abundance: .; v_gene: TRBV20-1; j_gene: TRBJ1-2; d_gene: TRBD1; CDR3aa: CSAGTGDGYTF; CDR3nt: TGCAGTGCTGGGACAGGCGATGGCTACACCTTC
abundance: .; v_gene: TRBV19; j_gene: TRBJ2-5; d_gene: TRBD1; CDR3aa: CASSISGQGGETQYF; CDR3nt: TGTGCCAGTAGTATTTCCGGACAGGGTGGAGAGACCCAGTACTTC
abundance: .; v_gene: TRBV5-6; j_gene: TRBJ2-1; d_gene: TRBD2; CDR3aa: CASSFRGSSGDNEQFF; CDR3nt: TGTGCCAGCAGCTTTAGAGGGTCTAGCGGAGACAATGAGCAGTTCTTC
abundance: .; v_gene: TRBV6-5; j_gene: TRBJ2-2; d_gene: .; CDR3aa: CASRLGGGGTGELFF; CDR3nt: TGTGCCAGCAGGTTGGGAGGGGGGGGCACCGGGGAGCTGTTTTTT
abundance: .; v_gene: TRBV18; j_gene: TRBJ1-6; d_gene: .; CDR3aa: CASSNRAYNSPLHF; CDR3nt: TGTGCCAGCTCCAACAGGGCCTATAATTCACCCCTCCACTTT
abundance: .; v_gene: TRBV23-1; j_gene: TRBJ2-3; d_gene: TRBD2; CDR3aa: CASSQTSRGLAGSSWGRRDTQYF; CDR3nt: TGCGCCAGCAGTCAAACATCCCGGGGACTAGCAGGTTCCTCGTGGGGTCGGCGGGATACGCAGTATTTT
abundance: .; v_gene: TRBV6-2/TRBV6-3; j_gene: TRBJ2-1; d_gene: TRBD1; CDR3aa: CASSQDRESSYNEQFF; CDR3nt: TGTGCCAGCAGCCAAGACAGGGAGAGCTCCTACAATGAGCAGTTCTTC
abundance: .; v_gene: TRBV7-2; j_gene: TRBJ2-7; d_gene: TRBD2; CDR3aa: CASSSGGGGTAYEQYF; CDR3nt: TGTGCCAGCAGCTCCGGCGGGGGGGGTACCGCCTACGAGCAGTACTTC
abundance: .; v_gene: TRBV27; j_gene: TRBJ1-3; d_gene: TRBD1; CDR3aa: CASIPTGSGNTIYF; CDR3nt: TGTGCCAGCATTCCGACAGGGTCGGGAAACACCATATATTTT
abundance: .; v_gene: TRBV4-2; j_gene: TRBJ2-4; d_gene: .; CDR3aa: CASSQGKLIGDKNIQYF; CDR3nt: TGTGCCAGCAGCCAAGGTAAACTCATCGGGGACAAAAACATTCAGTACTTC
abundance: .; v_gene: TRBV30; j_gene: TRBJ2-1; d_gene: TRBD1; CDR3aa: CAYAGDRGRFEQFF; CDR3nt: TGTGCCTACGCCGGGGACAGGGGCCGTTTTGAGCAGTTCTTC
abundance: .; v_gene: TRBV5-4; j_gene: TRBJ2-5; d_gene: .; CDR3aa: CASSLDRESQETQYF; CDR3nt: TGTGCCAGCAGCTTGGACAGGGAGAGCCAAGAGACCCAGTACTTC
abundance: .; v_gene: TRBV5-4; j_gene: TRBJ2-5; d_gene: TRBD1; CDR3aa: CASTFTGGAETQYF; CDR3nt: TGTGCCAGCACCTTTACAGGGGGCGCCGAGACCCAGTACTTC
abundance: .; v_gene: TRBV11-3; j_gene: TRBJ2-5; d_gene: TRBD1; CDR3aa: CASSRTGAETQYF; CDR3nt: TGTGCCAGCAGCCGGACAGGGGCCGAGACCCAGTACTTC